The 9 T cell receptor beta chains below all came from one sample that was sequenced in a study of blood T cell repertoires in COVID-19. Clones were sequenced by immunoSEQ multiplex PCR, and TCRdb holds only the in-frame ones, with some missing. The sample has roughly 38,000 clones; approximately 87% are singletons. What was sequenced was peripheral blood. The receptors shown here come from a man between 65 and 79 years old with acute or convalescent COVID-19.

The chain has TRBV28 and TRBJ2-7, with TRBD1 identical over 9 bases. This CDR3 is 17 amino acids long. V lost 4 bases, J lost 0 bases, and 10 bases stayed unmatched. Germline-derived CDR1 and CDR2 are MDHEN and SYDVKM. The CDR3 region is CASSSPGTGLSSYEQYF. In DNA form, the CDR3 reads TGTGCCAGCAGTTCGCCCGGGACAGGGCTTAGCTCCTACGAGCAGTACTTC.

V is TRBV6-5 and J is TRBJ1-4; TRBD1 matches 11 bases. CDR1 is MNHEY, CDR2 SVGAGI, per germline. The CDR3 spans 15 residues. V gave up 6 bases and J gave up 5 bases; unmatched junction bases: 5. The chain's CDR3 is CASRRDRGWNEKLFF. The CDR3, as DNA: TGTGCCAGCAGGAGGGACAGGGGGTGGAATGAAAAACTGTTTTTT.

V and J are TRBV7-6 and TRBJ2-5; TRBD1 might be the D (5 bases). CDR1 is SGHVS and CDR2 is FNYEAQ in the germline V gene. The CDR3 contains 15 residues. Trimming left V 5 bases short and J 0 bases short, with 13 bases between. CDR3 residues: CASSPSTEHQETQYF. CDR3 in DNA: TGTGCCAGCAGCCCGTCGACAGAACACCAAGAGACCCAGTACTTC. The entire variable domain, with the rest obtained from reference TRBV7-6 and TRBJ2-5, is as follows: GAGVSQSPRYKVTKRGQDVALRCDPISGHVSLYWYRQALGQGPEFLTYFNYEAQQDKSGLPNDRFSAERPEGSISTLTIQRTEQRDSAMYRCASSPSTEHQETQYFGPGTRLLVL.

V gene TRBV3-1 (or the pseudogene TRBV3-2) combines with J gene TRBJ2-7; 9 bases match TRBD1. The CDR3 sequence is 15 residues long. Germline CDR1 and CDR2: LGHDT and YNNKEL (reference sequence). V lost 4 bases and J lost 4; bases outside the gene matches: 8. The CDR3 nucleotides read TGTGCCAGCAGCCCCCGGGACAGGGATCGGTACGAGCAGTACTTC. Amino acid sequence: CASSPRDRDRYEQYF.

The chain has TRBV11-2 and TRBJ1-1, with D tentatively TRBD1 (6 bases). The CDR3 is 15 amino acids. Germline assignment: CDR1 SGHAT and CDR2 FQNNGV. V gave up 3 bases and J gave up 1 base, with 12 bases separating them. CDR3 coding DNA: TGTGCCAGCAGCTTCCGTCCGGACAGGAACACTGAAGCTTTCTTT. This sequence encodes CASSFRPDRNTEAFF.

The CDR3 sequence: CASSLELAAYEQYF. The CDR3 nucleotides are TGTGCCAGCAGCTTGGAACTAGCGGCCTACGAGCAGTACTTC. This chain links TRBV5-5 with TRBJ2-7; TRBD2 aligns across 8 bases. The CDR3 is 14 residues long. The trim removed 0 bases at V and 2 bases at J, leaving 1 base unmatched. Germline CDR1 SGHKS, CDR2 YYEKEE (reference sequence).

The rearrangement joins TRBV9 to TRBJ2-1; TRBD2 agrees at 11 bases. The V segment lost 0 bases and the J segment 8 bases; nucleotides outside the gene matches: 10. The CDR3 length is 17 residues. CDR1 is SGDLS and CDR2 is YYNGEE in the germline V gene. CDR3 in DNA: TGTGCCAGCAGCGTAGCCGGGGGTAGCGGGAGGGCCCATGAGCAGTTCTTC. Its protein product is CASSVAGGSGRAHEQFF.

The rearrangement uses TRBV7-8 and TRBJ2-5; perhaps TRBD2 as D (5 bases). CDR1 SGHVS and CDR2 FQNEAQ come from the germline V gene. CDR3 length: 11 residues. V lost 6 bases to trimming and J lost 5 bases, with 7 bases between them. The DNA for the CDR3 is TGTGCCAGCAGACTAGGGGAGACCCAGTACTTC. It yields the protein CASRLGETQYF. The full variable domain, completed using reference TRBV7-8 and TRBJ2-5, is GAGVSQSPRYKVAKRGQDVALRCDPISGHVSLFWYQQALGQGPEFLTYFQNEAQLDKSGLPSDRFFAERPEGSVSTLKIQRTQQEDSAVYLCASRLGETQYFGPGTRLLVL.

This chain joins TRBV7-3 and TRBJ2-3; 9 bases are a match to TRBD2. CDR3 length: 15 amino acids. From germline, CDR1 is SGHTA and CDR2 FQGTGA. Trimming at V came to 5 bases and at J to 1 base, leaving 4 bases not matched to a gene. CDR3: CASSRREGGTDTQYF. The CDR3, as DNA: TGTGCCAGCAGCAGGCGGGAGGGTGGCACAGATACGCAGTATTTT.